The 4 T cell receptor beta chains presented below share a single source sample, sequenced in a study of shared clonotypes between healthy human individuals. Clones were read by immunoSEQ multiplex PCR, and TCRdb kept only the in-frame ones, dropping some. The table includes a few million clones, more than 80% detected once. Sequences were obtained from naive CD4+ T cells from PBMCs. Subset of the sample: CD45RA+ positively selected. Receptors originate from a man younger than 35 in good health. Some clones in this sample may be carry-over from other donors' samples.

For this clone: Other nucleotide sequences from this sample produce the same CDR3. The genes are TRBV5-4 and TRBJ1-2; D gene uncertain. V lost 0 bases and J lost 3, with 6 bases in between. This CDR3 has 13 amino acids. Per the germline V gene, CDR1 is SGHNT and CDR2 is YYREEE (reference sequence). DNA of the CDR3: TGTGCCAGCAGCTTGGGTTCCTACTATGGCTACACCTTC. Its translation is CASSLGSYYGYTF.

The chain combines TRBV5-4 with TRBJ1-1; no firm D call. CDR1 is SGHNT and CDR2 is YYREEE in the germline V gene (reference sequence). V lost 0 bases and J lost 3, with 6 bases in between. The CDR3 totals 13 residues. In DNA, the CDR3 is TGTGCCAGCAGCTTGGAGGCCTACACTGAAGCTTTCTTT. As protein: CASSLEAYTEAFF.

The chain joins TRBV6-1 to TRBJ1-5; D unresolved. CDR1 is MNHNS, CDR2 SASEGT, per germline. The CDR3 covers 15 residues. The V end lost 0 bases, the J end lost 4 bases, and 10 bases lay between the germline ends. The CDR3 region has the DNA TGTGCCAGCAGTGAAGCGCTACAGTTGAATCAGCCCCAGCATTTT. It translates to CASSEALQLNQPQHF.

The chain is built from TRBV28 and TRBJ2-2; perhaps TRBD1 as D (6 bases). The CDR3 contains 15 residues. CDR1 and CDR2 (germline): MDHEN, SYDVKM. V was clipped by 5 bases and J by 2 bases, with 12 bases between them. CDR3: CASSPTGINTGELFF. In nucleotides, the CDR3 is TGTGCCAGCAGTCCAACAGGGATAAACACCGGGGAGCTGTTTTTT. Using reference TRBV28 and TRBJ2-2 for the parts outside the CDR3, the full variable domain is DVKVTQSSRYLVKRTGEKVFLECVQDMDHENMFWYRQDPGLGLRLIYFSYDVKMKEKGDIPEGYSVSREKKERFSLILESASTNQTSMYLCASSPTGINTGELFFGEGSRLTVL.